The next 25 T cell receptor beta chains were all read from a single sample in a study of blood T cell repertoires in COVID-19. Assay used: immunoSEQ multiplex PCR; TCRdb lists only in-frame clones, some missing. The top ten hold more than 9.5% of the sample, which has about 46,000 clones, around nine tenths seen once. Sequencing was performed on peripheral blood. All receptors derive from a human donor with active COVID-19. The donor label of this sample is uncertain.

This chain joins TRBV6-2 or TRBV6-3 and TRBJ2-7, with TRBD2 matching over 10 bases. V lost 2 bases, J lost 4 bases, and 2 bases stayed unmatched. This CDR3 region has 14 residues. Germline V gives CDR1 MNHEY, CDR2 SVGEGT. The CDR3 nucleotides are TGTGCCAGCAGTTACGCTAGCGGGAGTTACGAGCAGTACTTC. It yields the protein CASSYASGSYEQYF.

This rearrangement joins TRBV24-1 to TRBJ2-7; a possible D gene is TRBD1 (5 bases). The length of the CDR3 is 15 residues. V was pared by 3 bases and J by 3 bases, with 14 bases between. Germline CDR1 is KGHDR and CDR2 is SFDVKD. CDR3 region: CATSDRRASIYEQYF. DNA of the CDR3: TGTGCCACCAGTGATCGCAGGGCATCTATCTACGAGCAGTACTTC.

This clone was seen once. The chain has TRBV6-6 and TRBJ2-5; TRBD2 might be the D (5 bases). CDR3 size: 13 residues. V lost 5 bases and J lost 5, with 12 bases in between. Per the germline V gene, CDR1 is MNHNY and CDR2 is SVGAGI (reference sequence). CDR3 DNA: TGTGCCAGCAGTAATACGAGGGCTGAGACCCAGTACTTC. It specifies CASSNTRAETQYF.

In this sample, this clone turned up a few times. DNA for the CDR3: TGTGCCAGCAGCTTAAGACTAGCGGACGACTATCTTGTGACCTACGAGCAGTACTTC. It encodes CASSLRLADDYLVTYEQYF. The chain links TRBV7-3 to TRBJ2-7, with 9 bases that match TRBD2. The J segment lost 2 bases and the V segment lost 1 base, leaving 15 bases of the junction unmatched. Germline assignment: CDR1 SGHTA and CDR2 FQGTGA. The CDR3 runs to 19 residues.

The CDR3 sequence is CASSTLFRDRGNQPQHF. CDR3 sequence (DNA): TGTGCCAGTAGTACACTATTTAGGGACAGGGGTAATCAGCCCCAGCATTTT. This chain joins TRBV19 and TRBJ1-5, with 10 positions matching TRBD1. V trimming: 4 bases; J trimming: 4 bases; junction bases outside the gene matches: 10. CDR1 is LNHDA, CDR2 SQIVND, per germline (reference sequence). This CDR3 region has 17 residues.

The chain joins TRBV14 to TRBJ2-1; D may be TRBD1 (5 bases). From germline, CDR1 is SGHDN and CDR2 FVKESK. This CDR3 has 17 residues. V was pared by 0 bases and J by 3 bases, with 15 bases between. Here the CDR3 DNA reads TGTGCCAGCAGCCAAGATCAGGGTTTGTATCTCTACAATGAGCAGTTCTTC. It is translated as CASSQDQGLYLYNEQFF.

V gene TRBV4-2 combines with J gene TRBJ2-1, with 12 bases aligning to TRBD1. V gave up 0 bases and J gave up 9 bases; unmatched junction bases: 6. The CDR3 spans 16 residues. The germline CDR1 and CDR2 sequences are LGHNA and YNFKEQ. For the CDR3, the DNA is TGTGCCAGCAGCCAAGATGTGGGGACAGGGGGCCCTGAGCAGTTCTTC. Amino acids: CASSQDVGTGGPEQFF.

The genes are TRBV21-1 and TRBJ1-1; the table calls TRBD1, which could not be checked here. TRBV21-1 is a known pseudogene. The CDR3 spans 13 residues. The DNA of the CDR3 is TGTGCCAGAATGACAGGGGGGAACACTGAAGCTTTCTTT. Translating gives CARMTGGNTEAFF.

DNA of the CDR3: TGTGCCAGCAGCTATCAGGGGAGTGGGGCCAACGTCCTGACTTTC. Encoded protein: CASSYQGSGANVLTF. This chain joins TRBV7-3 and TRBJ2-6, with D possibly TRBD1 on 6 matching bases. Germline V CDR1 and CDR2: SGHTA, FQGTGA. The V end lost 4 bases, the J end lost 3 bases, and 10 bases lay between the germline ends. This CDR3 is built from 15 residues. Using reference TRBV7-3 and TRBJ2-6 for the parts outside the CDR3, the full variable domain is GAGVSQTPSNKVTEKGKYVELRCDPISGHTALYWYRQSLGQGPEFLIYFQGTGAADDSGLPNDRFFAVRPEGSVSTLKIQRTERGDSAVYLCASSYQGSGANVLTFGAGSRLTVL.

This clone was seen a single time. The chain carries TRBV4-1 and TRBJ1-3; D uncertain. The CDR3 is made up of 15 amino acids. The V end lost 0 bases, the J end lost 0 bases, and 6 bases lay between the germline ends. The V gene's germline CDR1 is MGHRA and CDR2 YSYEKL. The CDR3 region is CASSQDEASGNTIYF. CDR3 nucleotide sequence: TGCGCCAGCAGCCAAGATGAGGCCTCTGGAAACACCATATATTTT.

The V gene is TRBV3-1 (or the pseudogene TRBV3-2), the J gene TRBJ1-1; D call uncertain. Germline assignment: CDR1 LGHDT and CDR2 YNNKEL (reference sequence). The CDR3 loop spans 14 amino acids. V gave up 2 bases and J gave up 7 bases, with 14 bases separating them. The CDR3 nucleotides are TGTGCCAGCAGCCAACCTGTCTGGCCCAATGAAGCTTTCTTT. It is translated as CASSQPVWPNEAFF.

This clone was seen a few times. The genes are TRBV7-2 and TRBJ2-3, with D perhaps matching TRBD2 (6 bases). The V gene lost 5 bases and the J gene lost 1 base, with 10 bases spanning the gap. Germline CDR1 is SGHTA and CDR2 is FQGNSA. The CDR3 extends over 14 amino acids. The CDR3 DNA reads TGTGCCAGCAGCGGGGAGGAGGGCACAGATACGCAGTATTTT. Its translation: CASSGEEGTDTQYF.

The J gene is TRBJ2-1, the V gene TRBV5-1; D is ambiguous. Trimming pared 0 bases from V and 0 bases from J, leaving 4 bases between. The CDR3 is 14 amino acids. Germline CDR1 reads SGHRS; CDR2 reads YFSETQ. The CDR3, as DNA: TGCGCCAGCAGCTTGGGAGGCTCCTACAATGAGCAGTTCTTC. It codes for CASSLGGSYNEQFF.

The V gene is TRBV5-8, the J gene TRBJ2-3; 8 positions match TRBD2. The CDR3 spans 15 residues. V gave up 0 bases and J gave up 4 bases; unmatched junction bases: 4. CDR1 SGHTS and CDR2 YDEGEE come from the germline V gene. The CDR3 coding sequence is TGTGCCAGCAGCTTGGGGACTAGCAGTGCAGATACGCAGTATTTT. Translation: CASSLGTSSADTQYF.

The chain couples TRBV5-1 to TRBJ2-1, with D unresolved. The V and J ends lost 2 bases and 4 bases respectively, with 13 bases between them. Germline CDR1 is SGHRS and CDR2 is YFSETQ. The CDR3 extends over 15 amino acids. CDR3 residues: CASSLPVASYNEQFF. In DNA form, the CDR3 reads TGCGCCAGCAGCTTACCGGTTGCGTCGTACAATGAGCAGTTCTTC.

The chain uses TRBV15 and TRBJ1-5; D is perhaps TRBD1 (5 bases). Between the trimmed V and J ends, which lost 3 bases and 12 bases, there was a span of 9 bases. The CDR3 extends over 11 amino acids. Germline V gene data show CDR1 as LNHNV and CDR2 as YYDKDF (reference sequence). CDR3: CATSSLGLQHF. The CDR3, as DNA: TGTGCCACCAGCAGCCTGGGACTCCAGCATTTT.

This chain uses TRBV5-6 with TRBJ1-2; 7 bases map to TRBD1. After removal of 0 bases from V and 4 bases from J, the junction contained 6 bases not matched to a gene. Germline lookup yields CDR1 SGHDT and CDR2 YYEEEE. This CDR3 has 15 residues. The CDR3 DNA follows: TGTGCCAGCAGCTTGGTAGACCGGGACAGCTATGGCTACACCTTC. It encodes CASSLVDRDSYGYTF.

This chain uses TRBV9 with TRBJ2-2; 9 positions agree with TRBD1. J was trimmed by 5 bases and V by 4 bases; bases with no gene match: 6. Per germline, CDR1 SGDLS and CDR2 YYNGEE. This CDR3 region has 15 residues. The CDR3 nucleotides are TGTGCCAGCAGCCCCCGGACAGGGGAGACCGGGGAGCTGTTTTTT. The encoded protein is CASSPRTGETGELFF.

This chain joins TRBV28 and TRBJ2-1, with 7 bases identical to TRBD2. Germline assignment: CDR1 MDHEN and CDR2 SYDVKM. J lost 0 bases, V lost 6 bases, and 11 bases had no gene match. The CDR3 has 17 amino acids. The CDR3 coding sequence is TGTGCCAGCAGATTGGGCCGGGACTACTTCTCCTACAATGAGCAGTTCTTC. Translated: CASRLGRDYFSYNEQFF.

The chain couples TRBV2 to TRBJ1-1, with D maybe TRBD1 (6 bases). Germline lookup yields CDR1 SNHLY and CDR2 FYNNEI. The CDR3 runs 11 residues. Trimming removed 5 bases at V and 11 bases at J, with 12 bases between. CDR3 DNA sequence: TGTGCCAGCAGTTACAGGGCGGAGGCTTTCTTT. Its translation: CASSYRAEAFF.

V is TRBV5-1 and J is TRBJ1-2, with no clear D. V was cut by 0 bases and J by 8 bases, with 14 bases left in between. Looked up from germline, CDR1 is SGHRS and CDR2 is YFSETQ. This CDR3 has 14 amino acids. CDR3: CASSLERLGSGYTF. The CDR3, as DNA: TGCGCCAGCAGCTTGGAGAGGTTGGGTTCCGGCTACACCTTC.

This chain uses TRBV21-1 with TRBJ2-5; whether TRBD2, the table's D call, matches the DNA was not checked. TRBV21-1 is classified as a pseudogene. The CDR3 covers 13 residues. CDR3 amino acids: CASSVSGRETQYF. The CDR3 nucleotides are TGTGCCAGCAGCGTAAGCGGGAGGGAGACCCAGTACTTC.

The J gene is TRBJ1-5, the V gene TRBV18; tentatively, D is TRBD1 (5 bases). Germline V lookup: CDR1 KGHSH, CDR2 LQKENI. V lost 3 bases to trimming and J lost 3 bases, with 9 bases between them. The CDR3 contains 14 residues. The CDR3 protein is CASSPMDNNQPQHF. CDR3 bases: TGTGCCAGCTCACCGATGGACAACAATCAGCCCCAGCATTTT.

The V and J genes are TRBV18 and TRBJ2-7, with 7 bases aligning to TRBD1. From germline, CDR1 is KGHSH and CDR2 LQKENI. Losses at the gene ends were 5 bases for V and 2 bases for J; bases not matched to a gene: 12. The CDR3 extends over 16 amino acids. CDR3 bases: TGTGCCAGCTCATCTCTACCGACAGGGTTCGCCTACGAGCAGTACTTC. Translation: CASSSLPTGFAYEQYF.

This sequence joins TRBV5-6 and TRBJ2-1; 14 bases fit TRBD2. The length of the CDR3 is 13 residues. V gave up 4 bases and J gave up 14 bases; unmatched junction bases: 5. Germline CDR1 reads SGHDT; CDR2 reads YYEEEE. CDR3 amino acids: CASSPGLAGGEFF. The CDR3 nucleotides are TGTGCCAGCAGCCCCGGACTAGCGGGGGGTGAGTTCTTC.